Presented here are 29 T cell receptor beta chains from one specimen sequenced in a study of blood T cells in healthy people across ages. The use of a sample-barcoded 5' primer and a J-beta primer mix characterized a second PCR of roughly 6 to 11 cycles. TCRdb fed the 5' RACE reads into MiXCR, producing one record per CDR3 protein. The sample has over 600,000 distinct CDR3 sequences; about 46% are singletons. Material: blood. These receptors were taken from a man of 80 years or more in good health.

This clonotype was counted between two and nine times. The chain recombines TRBV7-2 with TRBJ2-1, with a weak D call TRBD1 (5 bases). There are 13 residues in the CDR3. Germline CDR1 reads SGHTA; CDR2 reads FQGNSA. Trimming took off 5 bases at V and 5 bases at J, with 10 bases between the two ends. The CDR3 bases are TGTGCCAGCAGCCGCCAGGGCAACAATGAGCAGTTCTTC. This translates into CASSRQGNNEQFF.

Comments on this clonotype: This may be a read error, as it is one base from a much larger clone. The chain is built from TRBV20-1 and TRBJ2-7; weak D call: TRBD1 (6 bases). The V and J ends lost 2 bases and 5 bases respectively, with 19 bases between them. The CDR3 loop spans 15 amino acids. Germline loops: CDR1 DFQATT, CDR2 SNEGSKA (reference sequence). As DNA, the CDR3 is TGCAGTGCTAGAACAGGGTTGGAAACATCCGACGAGCAGTACTTC. This sequence encodes CSARTGLETSDEQYF.

The table lists this clonotype with a few counts. The CDR3 here is CASSFRTADEQYF. The CDR3, as DNA: TGTGCCAGCAGCTTCAGGACAGCCGACGAGCAGTACTTC. The V and J genes are TRBV7-9 and TRBJ2-7; D is possibly TRBD1 (6 bases). The V end was cut by 3 bases, the J end by 5 bases, with 11 bases between. Germline CDR1 reads SEHNR; CDR2 reads FQNEAQ (reference sequence). This CDR3 comprises 13 residues.

At least ten counts were recorded for this clonotype. This rearrangement joins TRBV13 to TRBJ2-6, with 8 bases aligning to TRBD1. Germline V lookup: CDR1 PRHDT, CDR2 FYEKMQ (reference sequence). CDR3 length: 16 residues. J gave up 2 bases and V 3 bases, and 3 bases lay outside the gene matches. The CDR3 protein is CASSFDRGAGANVLTF. CDR3 nucleotides: TGTGCCAGCAGCTTTGACAGGGGTGCTGGGGCCAACGTCCTGACTTTC.

The chain couples TRBV10-1 to TRBJ2-2, with D maybe TRBD1 (6 bases). Trimming left V 5 bases short and J 7 bases short, with 20 bases between. Germline V CDR1 and CDR2: WNHNN, SYGVQD (reference sequence). CDR3 length: 16 residues. The DNA of the CDR3 is TGCGCCAGCAGTCCGGGACATTCTGACCGGAGCGGGGAGCTGTTTTTT. Amino acids: CASSPGHSDRSGELFF.

This clonotype showed up just a few times. V gene TRBV2 combines with J gene TRBJ2-3, with D perhaps assigned TRBD1 or TRBD2 (5 bases each). V gave up 8 bases and J gave up 1 base, with 13 bases separating them. CDR3 length equals 14 residues. Germline V CDR1 and CDR2: SNHLY, FYNNEI. The CDR3 loop is CASEGYLGTDTQYF. CDR3 in DNA: TGTGCCAGCGAGGGGTACCTCGGCACAGATACGCAGTATTTT.

J is TRBJ2-7 and V is TRBV20-1; 10 bases fit TRBD2. Germline V gives CDR1 DFQATT, CDR2 SNEGSKA (reference sequence). Trimming cost V 2 bases and J 5 bases; bases outside gene matches: 12. This CDR3 has 16 amino acids. CDR3 residues: CSARPASSGRIHEQYF. The CDR3 DNA reads TGCAGTGCTAGACCGGCCTCTAGCGGGAGAATCCACGAGCAGTACTTC.

The gene calls are TRBV2 and TRBJ2-4, with 7 bases aligning to TRBD1. Looked up from germline, CDR1 is SNHLY and CDR2 is FYNNEI. V lost 1 base, J lost 6 bases, and 0 bases stayed unmatched. This CDR3 comprises 13 residues. The CDR3, as DNA: TGTGCCAGCAGTGAAGGACAGGGAAACATTCAGTACTTC. This sequence encodes CASSEGQGNIQYF.

The gene calls are TRBV7-2 and TRBJ2-3, with D hard to call. The CDR3 is made up of 14 amino acids. In germline, CDR1 is SGHTA, CDR2 FQGNSA. The ends were cut back, 3 bases at V and 8 bases at J, with 15 bases in the middle. Here the CDR3 reads CASSFGGPQVTQYF. The DNA for the CDR3 is TGTGCCAGCAGCTTCGGTGGCCCCCAAGTTACGCAGTATTTT.

This sequence joins TRBV6-5 and TRBJ2-7; D uncertain. Trimming removed 2 bases from V and 1 base from J, with 9 bases in between. The CDR3 covers 14 residues. Germline CDR1 MNHEY, CDR2 SVGAGI. Here the CDR3 reads CASSYRKSSYEQYF. CDR3 nucleotides: TGTGCCAGCAGTTACCGGAAGTCGTCCTACGAGCAGTACTTC.

This sequence joins TRBV20-1 and TRBJ2-5, with 7 bases aligning to TRBD2. The V gene end was trimmed by 2 bases and the J gene end by 3 bases; junction bases not matched to a gene: 9. Germline CDR1 is DFQATT and CDR2 is SNEGSKA (reference sequence). The CDR3 extends over 15 amino acids. The CDR3 DNA reads as TGCAGTGCTAGACAAGCCCGGGACTACAAAGAGACCCAGTACTTC. It encodes CSARQARDYKETQYF.

This clonotype was observed a few times. This could be a read error, since a much larger clone is one nucleotide away. CDR3 bases: TGTGCCATCAGGCCTCGACCGGGCGATAACGCTGATGCTTTCTTT. Its translation is CAIRPRPGDNADAFF. This sequence joins TRBV10-3 and TRBJ1-1; D gene ambiguous. Germline V gives CDR1 ENHRY, CDR2 SYGVKD. The CDR3 is 15 amino acids.

The CDR3 sequence is CASSLASRDRFSYEQYF. The CDR3 DNA sequence: TGCGCCAGCAGCTTGGCCTCAAGGGACAGATTCTCCTACGAGCAGTACTTC. This chain joins TRBV5-1 and TRBJ2-7; 7 bases match TRBD1. The CDR3 length is 17 residues. J gave up 0 bases and V 0 bases, and 9 bases lay outside the gene matches. CDR1 is SGHRS and CDR2 is YFSETQ in the germline V gene. Full variable domain (rest looked up from reference TRBV5-1 and TRBJ2-7): KAGVTQTPRYLIKTRGQQVTLSCSPISGHRSVSWYQQTPGQGLQFLFEYFSETQRNKGNFPGRFSGRQFSNSRSEMNVSTLELGDSALYLCASSLASRDRFSYEQYFGPGTRLTVT.

In its sample, this clonotype was seen a few times. The chain combines TRBV5-1 with TRBJ1-6, with TRBD1 identical over 7 bases. Trimming at V came to 1 base and at J to 9 bases, leaving 7 bases not matched to a gene. Per the germline V gene, CDR1 is SGHRS and CDR2 is YFSETQ. The CDR3 spans 15 residues. DNA for the CDR3: TGCGCCAGCAGCTTGCAGGGGGTGATGACTTCACCCCTCCACTTT. Its translation: CASSLQGVMTSPLHF.

This clonotype was observed many times. The chain combines TRBV7-9 with TRBJ2-7; D is unresolved. Trimming removed 4 bases at V and 4 bases at J, with 8 bases between. The CDR3 is made up of 12 amino acids. CDR1 is SEHNR, CDR2 FQNEAQ, per germline (reference sequence). The CDR3 is CASSSDDYEQYF. The CDR3 DNA reads TGTGCCAGCAGCTCGGATGATTACGAGCAGTACTTC.

This clonotype has a handful of counts. V is TRBV6-6 and J is TRBJ2-5; D is perhaps TRBD2 (7 bases). V was cut by 7 bases and J by 1 base, with 13 bases left in between. Per the germline V gene, CDR1 is MNHNY and CDR2 is SVGAGI (reference sequence). The CDR3 covers 14 residues. The CDR3 DNA sequence: TGTGCCAGCAAACGGGAGGACAGCCAAGAGACCCAGTACTTC. This codes for CASKREDSQETQYF.

This clonotype has at least ten counts. This chain uses TRBV9 with TRBJ2-7; maybe TRBD2 (5 bases). The CDR3 has 14 residues. The ends were cut back, 0 bases at V and 3 bases at J, with 10 bases in the middle. Germline V lookup: CDR1 SGDLS, CDR2 YYNGEE. The CDR3 sequence: CASSVAPGYYEQYF. The CDR3, as DNA: TGTGCCAGCAGCGTAGCTCCGGGATACTACGAGCAGTACTTC.

The J gene is TRBJ2-2, the V gene TRBV18; possibly TRBD2 for D (6 bases). Trimming removed 1 base from V and 2 bases from J, with 14 bases in between. Germline V gene lookup returns CDR1 KGHSH and CDR2 LQKENI. The CDR3 loop spans 17 amino acids. The CDR3 protein is CASSPRGGALNTGELFF. CDR3 nucleotides: TGTGCCAGCTCACCACGTGGAGGGGCCCTTAACACCGGGGAGCTGTTTTTT.

The J gene is TRBJ2-4, the V gene TRBV6-2 or TRBV6-3; D is unclear. V was cut by 4 bases and J by 3 bases, with 13 bases left in between. Looked up from germline, CDR1 is MNHEY and CDR2 is SVGEGT. The CDR3 contains 15 residues. The CDR3 bases are TGTGCCAGCAGTTCCGGCCCTGAGGACAAAAACATTCAGTACTTC. Its translation: CASSSGPEDKNIQYF.

The chain recombines TRBV24-1 with TRBJ2-5, with D hard to call. The CDR3 has 15 residues. The germline V and J ends were trimmed by 2 bases and 11 bases, with 20 bases remaining between them. Germline CDR1 KGHDR, CDR2 SFDVKD. CDR3 in amino acids: CATSDSSLQLGEQYF. The CDR3 region has the DNA TGTGCCACCAGTGATTCTTCTCTACAGCTTGGAGAGCAGTACTTC.

This clonotype was found many times. The rearrangement joins TRBV12-3 or TRBV12-4 to TRBJ2-7; TRBD1 might be the D (5 bases). The V end was cut by 6 bases, the J end by 3 bases, with 9 bases between. The CDR3 extends over 12 amino acids. CDR3 residues: CASRNDSYEQYF. The CDR3 bases are TGTGCCAGCAGAAACGACAGCTACGAGCAGTACTTC.

This clonotype was counted only a few times. V and J are TRBV7-2 and TRBJ2-1; 9 bases match TRBD2. This CDR3 contains 16 residues. Germline CDR1 reads SGHTA; CDR2 reads FQGNSA. Trimming removed 2 bases from V and 6 bases from J; junction bases left unmatched: 8. CDR3 sequence reads: CASSLLSGLAINEQFF. The CDR3, as DNA: TGTGCCAGCAGCTTACTGTCCGGACTAGCGATCAATGAGCAGTTCTTC.

The chain couples TRBV19 to TRBJ2-5; no reliable D call. There are 14 residues in the CDR3. Trimming removed 0 bases at V and 4 bases at J, with 9 bases between. Germline V gene lookup returns CDR1 LNHDA and CDR2 SQIVND (reference sequence). CDR3 DNA sequence: TGTGCCAGTAGTATAGATTCCGCAACAGAGACCCAGTACTTC. Residues: CASSIDSATETQYF. Supplemented by reference TRBV19 and TRBJ2-5, the full variable domain reads DGGITQSPKYLFRKEGQNVTLSCEQNLNHDAMYWYRQDPGQGLRLIYYSQIVNDFQKGDIAEGYSVSREKKESFPLTVTSAQKNPTAFYLCASSIDSATETQYFGPGTRLLVL.

This clonotype was seen repeatedly, ten times or more. This rearrangement joins TRBV12-3 or TRBV12-4 to TRBJ2-1; 12 nucleotides align to TRBD2. With V trimmed by 6 bases and J by 3 bases, 3 bases remained unmatched. CDR3 size: 15 residues. In DNA form, the CDR3 reads TGTGCCAGCAGGCAACTAGCGGGGGGCTACAATGAGCAGTTCTTC. It is translated as CASRQLAGGYNEQFF.

This sequence joins TRBV9 and TRBJ2-7, with TRBD2 matching over 11 bases. J was trimmed by 7 bases and V by 0 bases; bases with no gene match: 9. CDR3 length: 16 amino acids. CDR1 and CDR2 from the germline V gene are SGDLS and YYNGEE. CDR3 coding DNA: TGTGCCAGCAGCGTAGCGGCTAGCGGGAGGTCGAATGAGCAGTACTTC. Amino acid sequence: CASSVAASGRSNEQYF.

This chain links TRBV6-6 with TRBJ2-4, with a tentative D call TRBD2 (6 bases). The CDR3 totals 16 residues. The V gene lost 4 bases and the J gene lost 1 base, with 14 bases spanning the gap. Per the germline V gene, CDR1 is MNHNY and CDR2 is SVGAGI (reference sequence). The CDR3 DNA reads TGTGCCAGCAGTTTGATCAGGGACTCGGCCAAAAACATTCAGTACTTC. It yields the protein CASSLIRDSAKNIQYF.

This clonotype was detected a few times. This chain uses TRBV6-2 or TRBV6-3 with TRBJ2-7; D uncertain. Germline V gene data show CDR1 as MNHEY and CDR2 as SVGEGT. This CDR3 region has 11 residues. The V end was cut by 8 bases, the J end by 4 bases, with 9 bases between. The CDR3 region has the DNA TGTGCCAGCGCAGATTGGTACGAGCAGTACTTC. Translation: CASADWYEQYF.

This chain uses TRBV5-1 with TRBJ1-2, with 7 bases aligning to TRBD1. The germline V gene has CDR1 SGHRS and CDR2 YFSETQ. This CDR3 spans 14 amino acids. J lost 6 bases, V lost 1 base, and 6 bases had no gene match. The CDR3 region has the DNA TGCGCCAGCAGCTTGAGGATAGGGGGCGATGGCTACACCTTC. It specifies CASSLRIGGDGYTF.

V is TRBV5-1 and J is TRBJ2-3; a weak D match, TRBD1 (6 bases). The length of the CDR3 is 15 residues. With 4 bases removed from V and 3 bases from J, the gap between germline ends came to 15 bases. Germline V gene sequence: CDR1 SGHRS, CDR2 YFSETQ. The CDR3 is CASSPDTGITDTQYF. The CDR3 DNA is TGCGCCAGCAGCCCGGACACAGGGATAACAGATACGCAGTATTTT.